This T cell receptor beta chain was observed in a study of PD-L1 blockade in urothelial cancer (dated by TCRdb to the late 2010s). In terms of the full investigation: All patients started therapy at some point between 2014 and 2016 and received atezolizumab 1,200 mg intravenously every 3 weeks. An ECOG performance status of 0 or 1 was recorded for the patients, and 0 to 3 prior chemotherapy regimens had been received by the patients. Durable clinical benefit was defined as a progression-free survival longer than 6 months, and TCR features were additionally tested against progression-free survival and overall survival. Blood samples gave a median of approximately 150,000 T cells and 80,000 or so unique TCRs, with a median clonality of around 0.08. An exploratory multi-omic analysis was conducted of the somatic, immune and clinical correlates of response to PD-L1 blockade with atezolizumab in urothelial cancer. Twenty-nine patients had pretreatment blood TCR-seq, some 25 had at least one posttreatment blood collection, and some 25 had tumor TCR-seq. Durable clinical benefit was achieved by nine patients but not by the remaining 20. Blood samples were analyzed at 3 weeks after treatment start (second dose) and at 6 weeks after treatment start. In the same patients, whole exome sequencing and RNA sequencing of pretreatment tumors were performed in addition to TCR sequencing. Twenty-five of 29 patients were males with bladder-origin urothelial cancer, and about 65% of the 29 reported a prior smoking history. Pretreatment tumor samples, along with matched peripheral blood collected serially before and after atezolizumab treatment, underwent TCR sequencing.

The research as a whole found: Because the sample size was small (n ≈ 27) and many exploratory analyses were performed, the results are intended to be hypothesis-generating. Greater expansion of tumor-associated TCR clones in peripheral blood 3 weeks after the start of treatment was observed in patients with durable benefit (n of about 24, p = 0.022). Improved progression-free and overall survival was associated with having pretreatment peripheral blood TCR clonality below the median.

To estimate absolute template abundance from read counts, synthetic TCR analog templates were spiked into each PCR. The immunoSEQ assay was used to amplify TCRbeta CDR3 regions from genomic DNA with bias-controlled V and J gene primers. Sequencing of rearranged TCRbeta segments was done at approximately 20X coverage. Turning to the authors' computational methods: Sequencing errors were corrected by clustering, and CDR3s were annotated against IMGT so that V, D and J genes could be assigned. Out-of-frame and stop-codon sequences were excluded, and only productive TCRbeta rearrangements were used in downstream analyses. Clonality was computed as one minus Shannon entropy normalized by the log of the number of unique productive sequences. Fisher's exact test with Benjamini-Hochberg correction, using a cutoff of adjusted p below 0.01, was how clones that differed between time points or between blood and tumor were identified. The table was pulled from immuneACCESS by TCRdb, which kept in-frame rearrangements only. Such tables lose some clones; where checked, under half of the loss comes from unresolved V genes, and the rest has no known cause. For V, J and clone size, that table is used; D and trimming come from the DNA. The sample has roughly 45,000 clones on record, about 82% of them singletons. The leading ten clones occupy over 8.5% of the sample.

The sample's time point label is to be understood as: peripheral blood 6 weeks after treatment start. A total of around 30 patients with locally advanced or metastatic urothelial carcinoma, treated at Memorial Sloan Kettering on a trial protocol, made up the cohort. Peripheral blood mononuclear cells were collected pretreatment and during treatment, with between 1 and 8 total time points per patient. The Qiagen DNeasy Blood extraction kit was used to purify genomic DNA from total PBMCs and from tumor samples. Collected pretreatment and during treatment, PBMCs were isolated and stored as previously described. This clone appeared once. Its specific antigen is unknown. Base-call qualities are not available, and no considerably larger clone is one nucleotide away. The CDR3 runs 16 amino acids, cysteine and phenylalanine included. Only CDR3 DNA is held: 48 bases, read in frame from base 1. V is cut back by 5 bases and J by 8 bases, with 17 bases in the junction unmatched. As encoded in the germline V gene (reference sequence), CDR1 is LNHDA while CDR2 is SQIVND.

The material was PBMCs, obtained around atezolizumab (anti-PD-L1) treatment. The chain is assembled from TRBV19 and TRBJ1-1; 7 bases in the junction line up with TRBD1. The TCR sequence derives from a man in his 70s with urothelial cancer. The bases read TGTGCCAGTAGTCCCCGGACAGGCGGGGGGGGAGTCGAAGCTTTCTTT. Its protein is CASSPRTGGGGVEAFF. Full variable domain (CDR3 extended with the reference TRBV19 and TRBJ1-1 proteins): DGGITQSPKYLFRKEGQNVTLSCEQNLNHDAMYWYRQDPGQGLRLIYYSQIVNDFQKGDIAEGYSVSREKKESFPLTVTSAQKNPTAFYLCASSPRTGGGGVEAFFGQGTRLTVV.